These 15 T cell receptor beta chains originate from one sample sequenced in a study of T cell repertoires in urothelial bladder cancer. Assay used: immunoSEQ multiplex PCR; TCRdb lists only in-frame clones, some missing. In the table there are more than 9,000 clones, about two thirds of which are singletons. Sequencing was carried out using tumor-infiltrating cells from bladder cancer. The receptors were gathered from a human donor with a benign inflammatory bladder lesion.

This chain joins TRBV19 and TRBJ1-4; D unclear. The CDR3 totals 12 residues. In germline, CDR1 is LNHDA, CDR2 SQIVND (reference sequence). Trimming pared 11 bases from V and 10 bases from J, leaving 17 bases between. CDR3: CAPAQPQGKLFF. The CDR3 bases are TGTGCCCCCGCGCAGCCCCAAGGAAAACTGTTTTTT.

This chain joins TRBV18 and TRBJ2-1, with 9 nucleotides matching TRBD2. The CDR3 consists of 13 residues. CDR1 and CDR2 from the germline V gene are KGHSH and LQKENI. The J segment lost 10 bases and the V segment lost 3 bases, leaving 4 bases of the junction unmatched. The CDR3 reads CASSPAGGDEQFF. The CDR3 region has the DNA TGTGCCAGCTCACCGGCGGGGGGGGACGAGCAGTTCTTC.

This rearrangement joins TRBV25-1 to TRBJ2-3, with D unclear. The CDR3 is 16 amino acids. V was pared by 4 bases and J by 1 base, with 15 bases between. CDR1 MGHDK and CDR2 SYGVNS come from the germline V gene. Written as DNA, the CDR3 is TGTGCCAGCAGTGCAGGCGGAAAACCGGGCACAGATACGCAGTATTTT. Its translation is CASSAGGKPGTDTQYF.

The J gene is TRBJ2-1, the V gene TRBV5-4, with 7 bases lining up with TRBD2. With V trimmed by 0 bases and J by 5 bases, 5 bases remained unmatched. The germline CDR1 and CDR2 sequences are SGHNT and YYREEE (reference sequence). The CDR3 sequence is 15 residues long. DNA of the CDR3: TGTGCCAGCAGCTTGGACAGGACTAGTCACAATGAGCAGTTCTTC. This gives the protein CASSLDRTSHNEQFF.

This clone was found a few times. The chain links TRBV29-1 to TRBJ1-2; the D gene is possibly TRBD1 (6 bases). Germline lookup yields CDR1 SQVTM and CDR2 ANQGSEA. Trimming shortened V by 5 bases and J by 7 bases, and 14 bases separated the two germline ends. CDR3 length equals 12 residues. The CDR3 DNA follows: TGCAGCGTTAGGGGGAAGATAGGTGGCTACACCTTC. Its protein product is CSVRGKIGGYTF.

The V gene is TRBV5-8, the J gene TRBJ2-3; D could derive from TRBD1 or TRBD2 (5 bases each). The CDR3 runs to 15 residues. Germline CDR1 reads SGHTS; CDR2 reads YDEGEE. V was pared by 7 bases and J by 5 bases, with 20 bases between. The CDR3 loop is CASPSFGWDQDTQYF. The CDR3 nucleotides read TGTGCCAGCCCGTCCTTTGGGTGGGACCAAGATACGCAGTATTTT.

The chain uses TRBV11-3 and TRBJ2-3; possibly TRBD2 for D (5 bases). The CDR3 runs 13 residues. V was pared by 8 bases and J by 4 bases, with 13 bases between. Per germline, CDR1 SGHNT and CDR2 YENEEA. The CDR3 loop reads CASRGGTSDTQYF. The CDR3 DNA sequence: TGTGCCAGCCGGGGTGGAACCTCAGATACGCAGTATTTT.

This clone has a handful of counts. This chain uses TRBV2 with TRBJ2-1; D is perhaps TRBD2 (6 bases). The germline V gene encodes CDR1 SNHLY and CDR2 FYNNEI. The CDR3 runs 13 residues. V was trimmed by 2 bases and J by 5 bases, leaving 7 bases between them. CDR3 residues: CASSERLDNEQFF. CDR3 DNA sequence: TGTGCCAGCAGTGAAAGACTAGACAATGAGCAGTTCTTC.

In this sample, this clone turned up a few times. The chain carries TRBV27 and TRBJ1-1; D uncertain. The CDR3 has 13 residues. Trimming took 3 bases from V and 1 from J, leaving 6 bases between them. Per germline, CDR1 MNHEY and CDR2 SMNVEV (reference sequence). In DNA form, the CDR3 reads TGTGCCAGCAGTTTCGACCGGAACACTGAAGCTTTCTTT. Translating gives CASSFDRNTEAFF.

The J gene is TRBJ2-7, the V gene TRBV7-2; D remains unclear. Germline CDR1 reads SGHTA; CDR2 reads FQGNSA. The CDR3 length is 15 residues. Between the trimmed V and J ends, which lost 5 bases and 4 bases, there was a span of 18 bases. CDR3 coding DNA: TGTGCCAGCAGCGTACTCCTCCTATCGGTTTACGAGCAGTACTTC. It yields the protein CASSVLLLSVYEQYF.

This rearrangement joins TRBV19 to TRBJ1-5; D may be TRBD1 (5 bases). V was clipped by 3 bases and J by 3 bases, with 15 bases between them. CDR3 length equals 16 residues. The germline gives CDR1 LNHDA, CDR2 SQIVND (reference sequence). The CDR3 nucleotides read TGTGCCAGTAGTATGGCAGGGCCCACACCCAATCAGCCCCAGCATTTT. This codes for CASSMAGPTPNQPQHF.

CDR3 nucleotides: TGCGCCAGCAGCTTGCTAGGGGTGATGGGACCCCAGCATTTT. Translation gives CASSLLGVMGPQHF. The chain joins TRBV5-1 to TRBJ1-5, with a tentative D call TRBD1 (5 bases). V dropped 1 base and J dropped 10 bases, with 15 bases sitting between them. The CDR3 is made up of 14 amino acids. Germline V gene data show CDR1 as SGHRS and CDR2 as YFSETQ.

The chain is built from TRBV30 and TRBJ1-2; D remains ambiguous. CDR3 size: 14 residues. V lost 1 base, J lost 3 bases, and 12 bases lay in between. Germline lookup yields CDR1 GTSNPN and CDR2 SVGIG (reference sequence). CDR3 protein: CAWSGRGSDYGYTF. DNA for the CDR3: TGTGCCTGGAGTGGTCGGGGATCAGACTATGGCTACACCTTC. The whole variable domain, remainder taken from reference TRBV30 and TRBJ1-2, is SQTIHQWPATLVQPVGSPLSLECTVEGTSNPNLYWYRQAAGRGLQLLFYSVGIGQISSEVPQNLSASRPQDRQFILSSKKLLLSDSGFYLCAWSGRGSDYGYTFGSGTRLTVV.

The V gene is TRBV6-1, the J gene TRBJ2-7; D unresolved. Per the germline V gene, CDR1 is MNHNS and CDR2 is SASEGT. Trimming took off 11 bases at V and 1 base at J, with 15 bases between the two ends. The CDR3 is 13 amino acids. The CDR3 here is CAGRKDLSYEQYF. DNA for the CDR3: TGTGCCGGCCGTAAGGATCTTTCCTACGAGCAGTACTTC.

This chain links TRBV30 with TRBJ1-2; D might be TRBD1 (6 bases). V lost 2 bases to trimming and J lost 2 bases, with 9 bases between them. Germline assignment: CDR1 GTSNPN and CDR2 SVGIG (reference sequence). The CDR3 spans 13 residues. In DNA, the CDR3 is TGTGCCTGGAGTATCGGGACAAACTATGGCTACACCTTC. It is translated as CAWSIGTNYGYTF.